The 13 T cell receptor beta chains below all came from one sample that was sequenced in a study of T-cell memory formation after mild COVID-19. One entry per CDR3 protein, called by TCRdb with MiXCR from the 5' RACE reads. This sample has a few hundred thousand distinct CDR3 sequences, with less than 25% found just once. The source material was PBMCs or a T cell subset sorted from them (not recorded which). The receptors originated from an adult woman who had mild COVID-19 (a few samples of this study predate the infection). Cell type and time point are not known.

The chain joins TRBV30 to TRBJ1-2, with 8 bases identical to TRBD1. V was pared by 0 bases and J by 4 bases, with 7 bases of the junction left unmatched. This CDR3 contains 15 residues. The germline V gene has CDR1 GTSNPN and CDR2 SVGIG (reference sequence). The CDR3 here is CAWSVRDRGFYGYTF. The CDR3 nucleotides read TGTGCCTGGAGTGTACGCGACAGGGGATTCTATGGCTACACCTTC. Together with reference TRBV30 and TRBJ1-2, the CDR3 gives the full variable domain: SQTIHQWPATLVQPVGSPLSLECTVEGTSNPNLYWYRQAAGRGLQLLFYSVGIGQISSEVPQNLSASRPQDRQFILSSKKLLLSDSGFYLCAWSVRDRGFYGYTFGSGTRLTVV.

This clonotype has only a few counts. The gene calls are TRBV4-2 and TRBJ2-7; TRBD1 is a possible D gene (6 bases). The ends were cut back, 4 bases at V and 2 bases at J, with 18 bases in the middle. CDR1 LGHNA and CDR2 YNFKEQ come from the germline V gene. This CDR3 is 16 amino acids long. The DNA of the CDR3 is TGTGCCAGCAGCCCGCAGTTGGGGGCAACCCCCTACGAGCAGTACTTC. Translation gives CASSPQLGATPYEQYF.

This chain uses TRBV7-2 with TRBJ2-6; TRBD1 matches at 7 bases. Trimming removed 5 bases from V and 4 bases from J; junction bases left unmatched: 5. This CDR3 spans 15 amino acids. The germline V gene encodes CDR1 SGHTA and CDR2 FQGNSA. This CDR3 reads CASSPTGPGANVLTF. The CDR3 DNA sequence: TGTGCCAGCAGCCCGACAGGGCCCGGGGCCAACGTCCTGACTTTC. Full variable domain (rest looked up from reference TRBV7-2 and TRBJ2-6): GAGVSQSPSNKVTEKGKDVELRCDPISGHTALYWYRQSLGQGLEFLIYFQGNSAPDKSGLPSDRFSAERTGGSVSTLTIQRTQQEDSAVYLCASSPTGPGANVLTFGAGSRLTVL.

The CDR3 bases are TGTGCCAGCTGCCCGGGGGGCAGGGGATCCTATAATTCACCCCTCCACTTT. Amino acids: CASCPGGRGSYNSPLHF. V is TRBV12-3 or TRBV12-4 and J is TRBJ1-6; D possibly corresponds to TRBD1 (6 bases). This CDR3 is built from 17 residues. Trimming took 8 bases from V and 1 from J, leaving 18 bases between them.

This clonotype was detected only a few times. The CDR3 protein is CASSFRTSGEIWFF. The CDR3 coding sequence is TGTGCCAGCAGTTTTAGAACTAGCGGGGAGATTTGGTTCTTC. This chain connects TRBV12-3 or TRBV12-4 to TRBJ2-1; 10 positions match TRBD2. V shed 3 bases, J shed 15 bases, and the junction held 11 bases outside the gene matches. CDR3 length: 14 amino acids.

This chain joins TRBV6-6 and TRBJ1-2; D is unresolved. Germline loops: CDR1 MNHNY, CDR2 SVGAGI (reference sequence). Trimming shortened V by 0 bases and J by 12 bases, and 2 bases separated the two germline ends. The CDR3 loop spans 9 amino acids. The CDR3 DNA sequence: TGTGCCAGCAGTTACTCCCACACCTTC. Encoded protein: CASSYSHTF.

The V and J genes are TRBV11-2 and TRBJ2-5; D is unresolved. CDR3 length equals 14 residues. CDR1 SGHAT and CDR2 FQNNGV come from the germline V gene. V lost 4 bases and J 1 base, leaving 10 bases between the germline ends. Written as DNA, the CDR3 is TGTGCCAGCAGCTCCCTCCATCTCCAAGAGACCCAGTACTTC. As protein: CASSSLHLQETQYF.

This clonotype was found many times. The chain employs TRBV11-3 and TRBJ2-5, with D tentatively TRBD1 or TRBD2 (5 bases each). The CDR3 extends over 17 amino acids. Germline CDR1 is SGHNT and CDR2 is YENEEA. Trimming stripped 4 bases from V and 0 bases from J, with 18 bases between. CDR3 region: CASSSYSGDRNQETQYF. For the CDR3, the DNA is TGTGCCAGCAGCTCTTATTCCGGGGACCGCAACCAAGAGACCCAGTACTTC.

Only a few counts were recorded for this clonotype. The CDR3 DNA reads as TGTGCCAGCAGTGGGGGGACAAGGACAGGGAAGCAGTTCTTC. This translates into CASSGGTRTGKQFF. The chain employs TRBV25-1 and TRBJ2-1, with 8 bases fitting TRBD1. This CDR3 contains 14 residues. Germline V gives CDR1 MGHDK, CDR2 SYGVNS. V dropped 4 bases and J dropped 11; count of bases not matched to a gene: 10.

This clonotype was seen a handful of times. CDR3 nucleotides: TGTGCCACCAGTGTCAGGGAGAATCAGCCCCAGCATTTT. It yields the protein CATSVRENQPQHF. This chain connects TRBV24-1 to TRBJ1-5; TRBD1 might be the D (5 bases). Trimming shortened V by 5 bases and J by 4 bases, and 8 bases separated the two germline ends. The germline gives CDR1 KGHDR, CDR2 SFDVKD. The CDR3 is 13 amino acids.

The chain couples TRBV5-8 to TRBJ1-5; TRBD1 is a possible D gene (6 bases). CDR3 length equals 12 residues. V shed 4 bases and J shed 10 bases, with 12 bases lying between them. Per germline, CDR1 SGHTS and CDR2 YDEGEE. The CDR3 DNA is TGTGCCAGCAGCCTCAGACAGGCCCCCCAGCATTTT. Protein product: CASSLRQAPQHF.

The rearrangement joins TRBV7-2 to TRBJ2-2; D not resolved. Looked up from germline, CDR1 is SGHTA and CDR2 is FQGNSA. The CDR3 sequence is 16 residues long. V was trimmed by 5 bases and J by 0 bases, leaving 13 bases between them. The CDR3 coding sequence is TGTGCCAGCAGCCCGCGGCGGCAGGCGAACACCGGGGAGCTGTTTTTT. Amino acids: CASSPRRQANTGELFF.

The chain couples TRBV15 to TRBJ2-5; no firm D call. Trimming removed 5 bases at V and 4 bases at J, with 11 bases between. The length of the CDR3 is 13 residues. Germline V lookup: CDR1 LNHNV, CDR2 YYDKDF (reference sequence). The CDR3 reads CATSVGVAETQYF. Here the CDR3 DNA reads TGTGCCACCAGCGTTGGGGTAGCAGAGACCCAGTACTTC.